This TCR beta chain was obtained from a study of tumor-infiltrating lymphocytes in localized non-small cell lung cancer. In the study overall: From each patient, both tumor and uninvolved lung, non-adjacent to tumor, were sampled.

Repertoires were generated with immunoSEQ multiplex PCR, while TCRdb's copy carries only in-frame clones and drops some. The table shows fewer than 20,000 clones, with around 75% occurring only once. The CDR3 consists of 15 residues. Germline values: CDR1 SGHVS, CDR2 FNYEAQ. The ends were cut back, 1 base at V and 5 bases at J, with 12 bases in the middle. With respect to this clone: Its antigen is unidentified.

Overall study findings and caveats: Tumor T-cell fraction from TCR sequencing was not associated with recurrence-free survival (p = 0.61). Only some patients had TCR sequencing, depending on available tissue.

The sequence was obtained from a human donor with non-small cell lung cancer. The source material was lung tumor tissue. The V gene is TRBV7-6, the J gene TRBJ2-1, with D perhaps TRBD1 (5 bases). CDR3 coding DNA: TGTGCCAGCAGCTTAGGGGGCGTCGGTAACAATGAGCAGTTCTTC. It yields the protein CASSLGGVGNNEQFF.